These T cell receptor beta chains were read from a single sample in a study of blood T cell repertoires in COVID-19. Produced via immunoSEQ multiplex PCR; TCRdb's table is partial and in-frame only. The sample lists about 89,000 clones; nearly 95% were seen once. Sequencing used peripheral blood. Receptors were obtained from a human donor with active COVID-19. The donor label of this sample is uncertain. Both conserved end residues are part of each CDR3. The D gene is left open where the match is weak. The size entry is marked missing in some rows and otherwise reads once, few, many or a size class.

cdr3_aa: CASSFGLAGINEQFF
cdr3_nt: TGTGCCAGCAGTTTTGGACTAGCGGGTATCAATGAGCAGTTCTTC
d_call: TRBD2
j_call: TRBJ2-1
v_call: TRBV28
clone_size: -

cdr3_aa: CASSPLGGTTDTQYF
cdr3_nt: TGTGCCAGCAGTCCCCTCGGCGGGACCACAGATACGCAGTATTTT
d_call: -
j_call: TRBJ2-3
v_call: TRBV7-7
clone_size: -

cdr3_aa: CAVNGGSYNEQFF
cdr3_nt: TGTGCCGTTAACGGGGGCTCCTACAATGAGCAGTTCTTC
d_call: -
j_call: TRBJ2-1
v_call: TRBV6-5
clone_size: once

cdr3_aa: CASSFHRGTDTQYF
cdr3_nt: TGTGCCAGCAGTTTTCACAGGGGCACAGATACGCAGTATTTT
d_call: -
j_call: TRBJ2-3
v_call: TRBV6-5
clone_size: -

cdr3_aa: CASSGNYRGTFYEQYF
cdr3_nt: TGTGCCAGCAGCGGGAATTACAGGGGGACCTTCTACGAGCAGTACTTC
d_call: TRBD1
j_call: TRBJ2-7
v_call: TRBV7-9
clone_size: -

cdr3_aa: CASRNSTLAKNIQYF
cdr3_nt: TGTGCCAGCAGAAACAGCACCCTAGCCAAAAACATTCAGTACTTC
d_call: -
j_call: TRBJ2-4
v_call: TRBV11-3
clone_size: -

cdr3_aa: CASSLGRDEQYF
cdr3_nt: TGTGCCAGCAGCTTGGGCAGGGACGAGCAGTACTTC
d_call: -
j_call: TRBJ2-7
v_call: TRBV5-5
clone_size: -

cdr3_aa: CAISDQGMRQTDTQYF
cdr3_nt: TGTGCCATCAGTGACCAGGGAATGAGGCAAACTGATACGCAGTATTTT
d_call: -
j_call: TRBJ2-3
v_call: TRBV10-3
clone_size: -

cdr3_aa: CATSKTDSASTDTQYF
cdr3_nt: TGTGCCACCAGTAAAACGGACTCTGCTAGCACAGATACGCAGTATTTT
d_call: -
j_call: TRBJ2-3
v_call: TRBV24-1
clone_size: -

cdr3_aa: CASSWDSSYEQYF
cdr3_nt: TGTGCCAGCAGTTGGGACAGCTCCTACGAGCAGTACTTC
d_call: TRBD1
j_call: TRBJ2-7
v_call: TRBV27
clone_size: -

cdr3_aa: CASGGRTSGGVNTGELFF
cdr3_nt: TGTGCCAGTGGCGGAAGGACTAGCGGGGGGGTTAACACCGGGGAGCTGTTTTTT
d_call: TRBD2
j_call: TRBJ2-2
v_call: TRBV19
clone_size: -

cdr3_aa: CASSPRVGQQYF
cdr3_nt: TGTGCCAGCAGCCCCAGGGTCGGACAGCAGTACTTC
d_call: -
j_call: TRBJ2-7
v_call: TRBV7-2
clone_size: -

cdr3_aa: CASSESRLAGILNPFEQFF
cdr3_nt: TGCGCCAGCAGTGAGTCCAGACTAGCGGGCATCCTCAACCCCTTTGAGCAGTTCTTC
d_call: TRBD2
j_call: TRBJ2-1
v_call: TRBV10-2
clone_size: once

cdr3_aa: CASSQDGRGETQYF
cdr3_nt: TGCGCCAGCAGCCAAGATGGCAGGGGAGAGACCCAGTACTTC
d_call: -
j_call: TRBJ2-5
v_call: TRBV4-1
clone_size: -

cdr3_aa: CASSIGWGRAGDTQYF
cdr3_nt: TGTGCCAGCAGCATCGGTTGGGGGAGGGCCGGGGATACGCAGTATTTT
d_call: TRBD2
j_call: TRBJ2-3
v_call: TRBV7-2
clone_size: -

cdr3_aa: CASSPGSRYGYTF
cdr3_nt: TGCGCCAGCAGCCCGGGGAGTCGGTATGGCTACACCTTC
d_call: -
j_call: TRBJ1-2
v_call: TRBV5-1
clone_size: -

cdr3_aa: CAIGQGDYNSPLHF
cdr3_nt: TGTGCCATAGGACAGGGAGACTATAATTCACCCCTCCACTTT
d_call: TRBD1
j_call: TRBJ1-6
v_call: TRBV10-3
clone_size: -

cdr3_aa: CASHRSREAFF
cdr3_nt: TGTGCCAGTCACAGGAGCCGGGAAGCTTTCTTT
d_call: -
j_call: TRBJ1-1
v_call: TRBV19
clone_size: few

cdr3_aa: CASSLFTDTGELFF
cdr3_nt: TGCGCCAGCAGCCTCTTCACAGACACCGGGGAGCTGTTTTTT
d_call: -
j_call: TRBJ2-2
v_call: TRBV4-1
clone_size: -

cdr3_aa: CASSLALSGANVLTF
cdr3_nt: TGTGCCAGCAGCTTGGCCCTCTCTGGGGCCAACGTCCTGACTTTC
d_call: -
j_call: TRBJ2-6
v_call: TRBV7-9
clone_size: -

cdr3_aa: CASSQNSYNEQFF
cdr3_nt: TGTGCCAGCAGCCAAAACAGCTACAATGAGCAGTTCTTC
d_call: -
j_call: TRBJ2-1
v_call: TRBV3-1/TRBV3-2
clone_size: -

cdr3_aa: CASSPQGASTEAFF
cdr3_nt: TGTGCCAGCTCACCCCAGGGGGCAAGCACTGAAGCTTTCTTT
d_call: TRBD1
j_call: TRBJ1-1
v_call: TRBV18
clone_size: -

cdr3_aa: CASSSYYEQYF
cdr3_nt: TGTGCCAGCAGCTCTTACTACGAGCAGTACTTC
d_call: -
j_call: TRBJ2-7
v_call: TRBV7-9
clone_size: -

cdr3_aa: CAITGAGGRETQYF
cdr3_nt: TGTGCCATCACGGGAGCGGGGGGCCGGGAGACCCAGTACTTC
d_call: TRBD2
j_call: TRBJ2-5
v_call: TRBV6-5
clone_size: -

cdr3_aa: CASSERAGGPFSSFGEQFF
cdr3_nt: TGTGCCAGCAGTGAAAGAGCGGGGGGGCCTTTTTCGTCCTTCGGTGAGCAGTTCTTC
d_call: TRBD2
j_call: TRBJ2-1
v_call: TRBV2
clone_size: -

cdr3_aa: CASKTQGSEQYF
cdr3_nt: TGTGCCAGCAAAACCCAGGGATCCGAGCAGTACTTC
d_call: -
j_call: TRBJ2-7
v_call: TRBV5-4
clone_size: few

cdr3_aa: CASSSGQATATDTQYF
cdr3_nt: TGTGCCAGCAGCTCAGGACAGGCAACTGCAACAGATACGCAGTATTTT
d_call: TRBD1
j_call: TRBJ2-3
v_call: TRBV5-4
clone_size: -

cdr3_aa: CASSLGVSGDAGVDEQYF
cdr3_nt: TGCGCCAGCAGCTTGGGGGTTAGCGGGGATGCCGGCGTCGACGAGCAGTACTTC
d_call: TRBD2
j_call: TRBJ2-7
v_call: TRBV5-1
clone_size: -

cdr3_aa: CASSRKPGQGAINEQFF
cdr3_nt: TGCGCCAGCAGCAGAAAGCCGGGACAGGGGGCTATCAATGAGCAGTTCTTC
d_call: TRBD1
j_call: TRBJ2-1
v_call: TRBV5-1
clone_size: -

cdr3_aa: CSVQTGFGNTIYF
cdr3_nt: TGCAGCGTGCAAACAGGGTTTGGAAACACCATATATTTT
d_call: -
j_call: TRBJ1-3
v_call: TRBV29-1
clone_size: -

cdr3_aa: CASGVTTSGYTF
cdr3_nt: TGTGCCAGCGGCGTTACTACTAGTGGCTACACCTTC
d_call: -
j_call: TRBJ1-2
v_call: TRBV11-3
clone_size: -

cdr3_aa: CASSLPGQFYEQYF
cdr3_nt: TGTGCCAGCAGCTTACCGGGACAGTTCTACGAGCAGTACTTC
d_call: TRBD1
j_call: TRBJ2-7
v_call: TRBV7-2
clone_size: -

cdr3_aa: CASSFLRGRSSSTDTQYF
cdr3_nt: TGTGCCAGCAGCTTTTTGCGGGGGCGTTCTTCTAGCACAGATACGCAGTATTTT
d_call: -
j_call: TRBJ2-3
v_call: TRBV11-3
clone_size: once

cdr3_aa: CASSQYWLAGVKSYEQYF
cdr3_nt: TGTGCCAGCAGCCAATATTGGCTAGCGGGAGTTAAATCCTACGAGCAGTACTTC
d_call: TRBD2
j_call: TRBJ2-7
v_call: TRBV14
clone_size: -

cdr3_aa: CASSLGRDYTDTQYF
cdr3_nt: TGTGCCAGCAGCTTGGGGCGGGATTACACAGATACGCAGTATTTT
d_call: -
j_call: TRBJ2-3
v_call: TRBV5-6
clone_size: -

cdr3_aa: CASSSDSIILEQYF
cdr3_nt: TGTGCCAGCAGTTCCGACAGCATAATCCTCGAGCAGTACTTC
d_call: -
j_call: TRBJ2-7
v_call: TRBV6-5
clone_size: once

cdr3_aa: CASSPRSGGDSYNEQFF
cdr3_nt: TGTGCCAGCAGCCCCCGTAGCGGGGGCGACTCCTACAATGAGCAGTTCTTC
d_call: TRBD2
j_call: TRBJ2-1
v_call: TRBV7-2
clone_size: -

cdr3_aa: CASMPGLAGGPVMWISYNEQFF
cdr3_nt: TGTGCCAGCATGCCGGGACTAGCGGGAGGGCCAGTAATGTGGATCTCCTACAATGAGCAGTTCTTC
d_call: TRBD2
j_call: TRBJ2-1
v_call: TRBV3-1/TRBV3-2
clone_size: -

cdr3_aa: CASMAERGGPTYNEQFF
cdr3_nt: TGTGCCAGCATGGCGGAGCGGGGGGGCCCGACCTACAATGAGCAGTTCTTC
d_call: TRBD2
j_call: TRBJ2-1
v_call: TRBV7-8
clone_size: -

cdr3_aa: CSAGTGIYEQYF
cdr3_nt: TGCAGCGCCGGGACAGGAATCTACGAGCAGTACTTC
d_call: TRBD1
j_call: TRBJ2-7
v_call: TRBV29-1
clone_size: few

cdr3_aa: CASSEGLNRGGELFF
cdr3_nt: TGTGCCAGCAGCGAAGGACTTAATCGGGGCGGGGAGCTGTTTTTT
d_call: -
j_call: TRBJ2-2
v_call: TRBV9
clone_size: -

cdr3_aa: CASSRGLGSYEQYF
cdr3_nt: TGCGCCAGCAGCCGCGGACTAGGCTCCTACGAGCAGTACTTC
d_call: TRBD2
j_call: TRBJ2-7
v_call: TRBV4-1
clone_size: -

cdr3_aa: CASSPGTHEQYF
cdr3_nt: TGCGCCAGCAGCCCCGGGACTCACGAGCAGTACTTC
d_call: -
j_call: TRBJ2-7
v_call: TRBV10-1
clone_size: -

cdr3_aa: CASSLPLGGNEQYF
cdr3_nt: TGTGCCAGCAGTTTACCCCTAGGCGGCAACGAGCAGTACTTC
d_call: -
j_call: TRBJ2-7
v_call: TRBV28
clone_size: -

cdr3_aa: CASSQDRGGYEQYF
cdr3_nt: TGTGCCAGCAGCCAAGATCGAGGGGGCTACGAGCAGTACTTC
d_call: -
j_call: TRBJ2-7
v_call: TRBV4-2
clone_size: few

cdr3_aa: CASSHSGGDGYTF
cdr3_nt: TGTGCCAGCAGCCATAGTGGGGGGGACGGCTACACCTTC
d_call: -
j_call: TRBJ1-2
v_call: TRBV7-8
clone_size: once

cdr3_aa: CASSADRGETEAFF
cdr3_nt: TGTGCCAGTAGTGCCGACAGGGGCGAAACTGAAGCTTTCTTT
d_call: TRBD1
j_call: TRBJ1-1
v_call: TRBV19
clone_size: -

cdr3_aa: CASSTTGYEKLFF
cdr3_nt: TGTGCCAGTAGTACGACAGGGTACGAAAAACTGTTTTTT
d_call: TRBD1
j_call: TRBJ1-4
v_call: TRBV19
clone_size: -

cdr3_aa: CASSPSGTGGGEQYF
cdr3_nt: TGTGCCAGCAGTCCTAGTGGGACAGGGGGCGGCGAGCAGTACTTC
d_call: TRBD1
j_call: TRBJ2-7
v_call: TRBV28
clone_size: -

cdr3_aa: CASRRAGSPSYEQYF
cdr3_nt: TGTGCCAGCAGAAGAGCAGGGTCCCCCTCCTACGAGCAGTACTTC
d_call: -
j_call: TRBJ2-7
v_call: TRBV28
clone_size: -

cdr3_aa: CARSFDRGDQPQHF
cdr3_nt: TGTGCCAGAAGCTTCGACAGGGGGGATCAGCCCCAGCATTTT
d_call: TRBD1
j_call: TRBJ1-5
v_call: TRBV5-3
clone_size: once

cdr3_aa: CASGSPRQGPFIYEQYF
cdr3_nt: TGTGCCAGTGGGAGCCCTCGACAGGGCCCATTCATCTACGAGCAGTACTTC
d_call: TRBD1
j_call: TRBJ2-7
v_call: TRBV19
clone_size: -

cdr3_aa: CASSIIAGGYGELFF
cdr3_nt: TGTGCCAGCAGCATCATAGCGGGAGGGTACGGGGAGCTGTTTTTT
d_call: TRBD2
j_call: TRBJ2-2
v_call: TRBV11-2
clone_size: -

cdr3_aa: CASSKGRATTGTEAFF
cdr3_nt: TGTGCCAGCAGCAAAGGACGGGCCACGACAGGCACTGAAGCTTTCTTT
d_call: -
j_call: TRBJ1-1
v_call: TRBV21-1
clone_size: -

cdr3_aa: CASTVNRGNGYTF
cdr3_nt: TGTGCCAGCACGGTGAACAGGGGGAATGGCTACACCTTC
d_call: TRBD1
j_call: TRBJ1-2
v_call: TRBV6-5
clone_size: -

cdr3_aa: CASSNPLAGRYNEQFF
cdr3_nt: TGTGCCAGCAGTAATCCACTAGCGGGTAGATACAATGAGCAGTTCTTC
d_call: TRBD2
j_call: TRBJ2-1
v_call: TRBV28
clone_size: -

cdr3_aa: CASSGYRVEDEQFF
cdr3_nt: TGTGCCAGTAGTGGGTACAGGGTGGAGGATGAGCAGTTCTTC
d_call: -
j_call: TRBJ2-1
v_call: TRBV19
clone_size: -

cdr3_aa: CASRPDTYEQYF
cdr3_nt: TGTGCCAGCCGTCCGGACACCTACGAGCAGTACTTC
d_call: -
j_call: TRBJ2-7
v_call: TRBV12-3/TRBV12-4
clone_size: -

cdr3_aa: CASSILGGKGQPQHF
cdr3_nt: TGTGCCAGTAGTATATTAGGGGGAAAGGGTCAGCCCCAGCATTTT
d_call: -
j_call: TRBJ1-5
v_call: TRBV19
clone_size: -

cdr3_aa: CASSSGTGGGQYF
cdr3_nt: TGTGCCAGCAGTTCCGGGACAGGGGGCGGGCAGTACTTC
d_call: TRBD1
j_call: TRBJ2-7
v_call: TRBV12-3/TRBV12-4
clone_size: -